This TCR beta chain was identified in a study of blood T cell repertoires in COVID-19. At the level of the study: T cells, B-cell-depleted T cells, or PBMCs provided the cDNA or gDNA that served as material.

The germline CDR1 and CDR2 sequences are SQVTM and ANQGSEA. This CDR3 spans 14 amino acids. V trimming: 5 bases; J trimming: 4 bases; junction bases outside the gene matches: 7. Original handling: Amplified reference gene primers provided the basis for estimating nucleated cell counts. The protocol was immunoSEQ multiplex PCR, while the TCRdb copy is restricted to in-frame clones and leaves out a portion. That table furnishes V, J and clone size, whereas the DNA furnished D and trimming. Of about 12,000 clones listed, approximately 80% are singletons. The clonotype was recovered from a man at least 80 years old with acute or convalescent COVID-19. The chain carries TRBV29-1 and TRBJ2-3, with 9 positions matching TRBD2. Sequencing input: peripheral blood. CDR3 sequence reads: CSVPQAGGADTQYF. The CDR3 DNA follows: TGCAGCGTTCCCCAGGCGGGGGGGGCAGATACGCAGTATTTT.